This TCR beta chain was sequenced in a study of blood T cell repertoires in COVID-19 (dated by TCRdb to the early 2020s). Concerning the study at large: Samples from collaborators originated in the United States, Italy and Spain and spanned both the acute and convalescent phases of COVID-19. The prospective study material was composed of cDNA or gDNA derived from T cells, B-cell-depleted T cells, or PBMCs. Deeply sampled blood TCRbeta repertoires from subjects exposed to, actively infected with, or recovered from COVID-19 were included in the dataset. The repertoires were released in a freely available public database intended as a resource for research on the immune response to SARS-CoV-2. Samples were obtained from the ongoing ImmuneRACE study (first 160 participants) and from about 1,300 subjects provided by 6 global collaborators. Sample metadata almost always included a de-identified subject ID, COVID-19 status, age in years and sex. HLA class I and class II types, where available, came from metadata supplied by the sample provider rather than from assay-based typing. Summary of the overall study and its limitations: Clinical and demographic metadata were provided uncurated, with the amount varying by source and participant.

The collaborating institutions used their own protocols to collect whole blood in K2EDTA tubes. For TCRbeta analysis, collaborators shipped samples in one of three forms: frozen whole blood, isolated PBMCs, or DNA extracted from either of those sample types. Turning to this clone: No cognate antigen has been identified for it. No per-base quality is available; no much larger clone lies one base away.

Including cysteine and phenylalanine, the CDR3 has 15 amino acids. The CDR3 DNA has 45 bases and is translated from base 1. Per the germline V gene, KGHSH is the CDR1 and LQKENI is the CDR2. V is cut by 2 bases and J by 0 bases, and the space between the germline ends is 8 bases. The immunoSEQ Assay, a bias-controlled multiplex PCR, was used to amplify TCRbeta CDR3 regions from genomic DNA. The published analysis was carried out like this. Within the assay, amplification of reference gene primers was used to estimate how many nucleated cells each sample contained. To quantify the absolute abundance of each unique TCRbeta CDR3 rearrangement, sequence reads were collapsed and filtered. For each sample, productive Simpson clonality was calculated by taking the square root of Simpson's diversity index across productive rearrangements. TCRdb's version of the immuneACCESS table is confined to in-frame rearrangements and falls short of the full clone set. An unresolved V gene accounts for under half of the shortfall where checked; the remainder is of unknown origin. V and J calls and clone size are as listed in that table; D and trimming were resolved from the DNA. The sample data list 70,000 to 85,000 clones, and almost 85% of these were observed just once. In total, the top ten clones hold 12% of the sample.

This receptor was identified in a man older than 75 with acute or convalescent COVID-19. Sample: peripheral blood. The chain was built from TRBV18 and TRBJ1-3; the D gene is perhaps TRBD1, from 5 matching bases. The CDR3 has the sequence CASSPARASGNTIYF. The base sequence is TGTGCCAGCTCACCAGCCAGGGCCTCTGGAAACACCATATATTTT.